A selection of T cell receptor beta chains follows, all from one sample in a study of blood T cells in healthy people across ages. TCRdb re-derived calls from the 5' RACE reads in MiXCR, one entry per CDR3 protein. The data contain roughly 1 million distinct CDR3 sequences, approximately 26% of them singletons. These data also featured in a second study, about T cells of mothers and their children.

The sample taken for sequencing was blood. The receptors derive from a girl aged 2-10 years in good health. Both conserved end residues are part of each CDR3. D genes are given only for firm matches. Clone size is not always given. Where it is, it says once, few, many or a class for expanded clones.

CDR3: CASSYGDLSYEQYF
DNA: TGTGCCAGCAGTTACGGGGATCTCTCCTACGAGCAGTACTTC
size: .
J: TRBJ2-7
V: TRBV6-5
D: .

CDR3: CASSQISGGYNEQFF
DNA: TGTGCCAGCAGCCAGATTAGCGGGGGTTACAATGAGCAGTTCTTC
size: few
J: TRBJ2-1
V: TRBV14
D: TRBD2

CDR3: CSVMGRLLGKTQYF
DNA: TGCAGTGTCATGGGCCGACTCTTAGGAAAGACCCAGTACTTC
size: few
J: TRBJ2-5
V: TRBV20-1
D: .

CDR3: CASSLEGGENIQYF
DNA: TGCGCCAGCAGCTTGGAAGGAGGGGAAAACATTCAGTACTTC
size: few
J: TRBJ2-4
V: TRBV5-1
D: .

CDR3: CASSLWGSLAGPSSYNEQFF
DNA: TGTGCCAGCAGTTTATGGGGCAGTCTAGCGGGACCGAGCTCCTACAATGAGCAGTTCTTC
size: .
J: TRBJ2-1
V: TRBV28
D: TRBD2

CDR3: CASSNQALGNYGYTF
DNA: TGTGCCAGTAGTAATCAGGCTCTTGGAAACTATGGCTACACCTTC
size: few
J: TRBJ1-2
V: TRBV19
D: .

CDR3: CASSSPFTGEDKTYEQYF
DNA: TGTGCCAGCAGTTCTCCTTTTACTGGTGAGGACAAAACCTACGAGCAGTACTTC
size: .
J: TRBJ2-7
V: TRBV28
D: .

CDR3: CASGPGDSYNEQFF
DNA: TGTGCCAGCGGCCCGGGGGACAGTTACAATGAGCAGTTCTTC
size: .
J: TRBJ2-1
V: TRBV7-8
D: .

CDR3: CASSIASGTLYEQYF
DNA: TGTGCCAGCAGCATCGCGAGCGGGACGCTCTACGAGCAGTACTTC
size: .
J: TRBJ2-7
V: TRBV7-2
D: TRBD2

CDR3: CSGTIGRGGYNEQFF
DNA: TGCAGCGGAACTATCGGTAGGGGAGGATACAATGAGCAGTTCTTC
size: .
J: TRBJ2-1
V: TRBV29-1
D: .

CDR3: CASGLGTGGKETQYF
DNA: TGTGCTAGTGGTTTGGGGACAGGGGGCAAAGAGACCCAGTACTTC
size: .
J: TRBJ2-5
V: TRBV12-5
D: TRBD1

CDR3: CASSLPGRSEKLFF
DNA: TGTGCCAGCAGTTTGCCAGGGCGGAGTGAAAAACTGTTTTTT
size: few
J: TRBJ1-4
V: TRBV12-3/TRBV12-4
D: .

CDR3: CASSYSPRTTGEQYF
DNA: TGTGCCAGCAGCTACTCCCCAAGGACTACGGGGGAGCAGTACTTC
size: few
J: TRBJ2-7
V: TRBV5-8
D: .

CDR3: CASSFAVSEQYF
DNA: TGTGCCAGCAGTTTTGCCGTTAGCGAGCAGTACTTC
size: few
J: TRBJ2-7
V: TRBV12-3/TRBV12-4
D: .

CDR3: CASRRQGFAETQYF
DNA: TGTGCCAGCAGAAGACAGGGGTTCGCGGAGACCCAGTACTTC
size: .
J: TRBJ2-5
V: TRBV12-3/TRBV12-4
D: TRBD1

CDR3: CASSLETKGQFF
DNA: TGTGCCAGCAGCTTAGAGACCAAGGGGCAGTTCTTC
size: .
J: TRBJ2-1
V: TRBV7-2
D: .

CDR3: CASSPYGLAVPEQFF
DNA: TGTGCCAGCAGCCCCTACGGACTAGCAGTTCCTGAGCAGTTCTTC
size: .
J: TRBJ2-1
V: TRBV7-6
D: TRBD2

CDR3: CASSSEGLAGEQYF
DNA: TGTGCCAGCAGTTCAGAGGGACTAGCGGGGGAGCAGTACTTC
size: .
J: TRBJ2-5
V: TRBV7-2
D: TRBD2

CDR3: CSVERRQGATEQFF
DNA: TGCAGCGTTGAGCGGAGACAGGGGGCAACTGAGCAGTTCTTC
size: .
J: TRBJ2-1
V: TRBV29-1
D: TRBD1

CDR3: CASKGTGELFF
DNA: TGTGCCAGCAAGGGCACCGGGGAGCTGTTTTTT
size: .
J: TRBJ2-2
V: TRBV12-3/TRBV12-4
D: .

CDR3: CASSPSRQENIQYF
DNA: TGTGCCAGCAGTCCCTCCCGACAGGAAAACATTCAGTACTTC
size: few
J: TRBJ2-4
V: TRBV27
D: .

CDR3: CASSQDGLGIAKNIQYF
DNA: TGTGCCAGCAGCCAAGATGGGTTGGGAATAGCCAAAAACATTCAGTACTTC
size: .
J: TRBJ2-4
V: TRBV14
D: .

CDR3: CAISDVTSGKETQYF
DNA: TGTGCCATCAGTGATGTAACTAGCGGGAAAGAGACCCAGTACTTC
size: .
J: TRBJ2-5
V: TRBV10-3
D: TRBD2

CDR3: CASVKYGRVGVLGPKGTDTQYF
DNA: TGTGCCAGCGTCAAGTATGGTCGAGTAGGAGTCCTGGGACCTAAAGGCACAGATACGCAGTATTTT
size: once
J: TRBJ2-3
V: TRBV11-2
D: .

CDR3: CASSFSRLISYNEQFF
DNA: TGTGCCAGCAGCTTTAGCAGACTAATATCCTACAATGAGCAGTTCTTC
size: .
J: TRBJ2-1
V: TRBV7-9
D: .

CDR3: CASSQGRQIYNEQFF
DNA: TGCGCCAGCAGCCAGGGGCGGCAGATATACAATGAGCAGTTCTTC
size: .
J: TRBJ2-1
V: TRBV5-1
D: .

CDR3: CASSSGSYEQYF
DNA: TGTGCCAGCAGCTCGGGATCCTACGAGCAGTACTTC
size: many
J: TRBJ2-7
V: TRBV12-3/TRBV12-4
D: .

CDR3: CASSQVTGTSGRPAHEQYF
DNA: TGTGCCAGCAGCCAGGTTACCGGGACTAGCGGGAGACCGGCCCACGAGCAGTACTTC
size: few
J: TRBJ2-7
V: TRBV14
D: TRBD2

CDR3: CASSQESFTYNEQFF
DNA: TGCGCCAGCAGCCAAGAAAGCTTTACCTACAATGAGCAGTTCTTC
size: many
J: TRBJ2-1
V: TRBV4-1
D: .

CDR3: CSAQRGDYYNEQFF
DNA: TGCAGCGCCCAGAGGGGGGACTACTACAATGAGCAGTTCTTC
size: .
J: TRBJ2-1
V: TRBV29-1
D: .

CDR3: CASSYGGASYEQYF
DNA: TGTGCCAGCAGTTACGGGGGCGCGAGCTACGAGCAGTACTTC
size: many
J: TRBJ2-7
V: TRBV6-5
D: .

CDR3: CASSPVSGEQYF
DNA: TGTGCCAGCAGCCCCGTTTCCGGCGAGCAGTACTTC
size: few
J: TRBJ2-7
V: TRBV9
D: .

CDR3: CASSEGIGDRTYEQYF
DNA: TGTGCCAGCAGTGAAGGAATCGGGGACCGGACCTACGAGCAGTACTTC
size: few
J: TRBJ2-7
V: TRBV2
D: .

CDR3: CASSYPGNGYTF
DNA: TGTGCCAGCAGTTACCCTGGGAATGGCTACACCTTC
size: .
J: TRBJ1-2
V: TRBV6-5
D: .

CDR3: CASRGTGTGLGEQYF
DNA: TGTGCCAGCCGCGGAACCGGGACGGGGTTGGGTGAGCAGTACTTC
size: few
J: TRBJ2-7
V: TRBV14
D: .

CDR3: CASSPGLGIYEQYF
DNA: TGTGCCAGCAGTCCGGGACTAGGAATTTACGAGCAGTACTTC
size: .
J: TRBJ2-7
V: TRBV6-1
D: TRBD2